This T cell receptor beta chain was observed in a study of vaccination and CD4 T cells after COVID-19. Study overall: SARS-CoV-2 had been detected by nasal swab PCR in convalescent patients; several were mild, one severe.

Note on this clonotype: Its antigen is undetermined.

With the Oncomine TCR Beta short-read assay, DNA from cultured CD4+ T cells was sequenced. One entry per CDR3 protein results from TCRdb running MiXCR on the PCR reads. The repertoire holds 12,000 to 15,000 distinct CDR3 sequences, with around 73% as singletons. The treatment was: roughly 10-day PBMC culture with coronavirus spike peptide pools or control peptides (ViraFEST assay). Peptide pools at roughly 10 ug/ml, together with 7.5 to 10 IU/ml IL-2, were added to cultures of approximately 1.9 million PBMCs per well. Trimming shortened V by 7 bases and J by 2 bases, and 15 bases separated the two germline ends. The germline gives CDR1 MGHDK, CDR2 SYGVNS. CDR3 length equals 14 residues.

Material for sequencing was CD4+ T cells from blood, cultured in vitro. This clonotype was obtained from a human donor who had recovered from COVID-19. J is TRBJ2-7 and V is TRBV25-1, with TRBD1 as a possible D gene (6 bases). The CDR3, as DNA: TGTGCCAGCAACCCTCCGGGACAAGCCTACGAGCAGTACTTC. As protein: CASNPPGQAYEQYF.